This T cell receptor (beta chain) was identified during a study of cytomegalovirus exposure and HLA in healthy donors. The wider study: Prior work identified about 120 million unique TCR beta sequences in 150 million to 200 million T cells. Broader study findings: Associated with cytomegalovirus, according to the listing, were fewer than 200 TCR beta chains. TRBV6-2, TRBV6-3 and other indistinguishable V segments were excluded. Under in vitro conditions, three CMV-associated chains were confirmed as specific for CMV antigens.

Of note for this clone: Its antigen is not known.

Primers for the PCR totalled 60 Vbeta and 13 Jbeta. Profiling relied on immunoSEQ multiplex PCR, and the TCRdb table lists in-frame clones only, not all of them. The sample lists some 150,000 clones, around 81% seen once, with over 10% in the top ten. The ends were cut back, 5 bases at V and 0 bases at J, with 7 bases in the middle. Germline CDR1 is MNHEY and CDR2 is SMNVEV (reference sequence). There are 13 residues in the CDR3. The chain has TRBV27 and TRBJ2-5; possibly TRBD1 for D (5 bases). The source material was PBMCs. The sequence derives from a woman aged 45-59 years in good health and CMV-seronegative. The CDR3, as DNA: TGTGCCAGCAGTCCCAGGGACCAAGAGACCCAGTACTTC. Translating gives CASSPRDQETQYF.